This record covers a single T cell receptor beta chain. The data were obtained in a study of STAT5B mutations in CD4+ large granular lymphocyte leukemia. Sequencing was performed with immunoSEQ multiplex PCR; in TCRdb, only in-frame clones are kept and a portion is missing. The sample includes 32,000 or so clones, 70% to 90% of them seen just once. J gave up 3 bases and V 8 bases, and 3 bases lay outside the gene matches. The V gene's germline CDR1 is SGHTA and CDR2 FQGNSA. The CDR3 sequence is 14 residues long. The specimen was CD4+ T cells from blood buffy coats. The clonotype was recovered from a human donor in good health. The J gene is TRBJ2-1, the V gene TRBV7-2; 11 nucleotides agree with TRBD2. Here the CDR3 reads CASGTSGFYNEQFF. CDR3 in DNA: TGTGCCAGCGGGACTAGCGGCTTCTACAATGAGCAGTTCTTC.